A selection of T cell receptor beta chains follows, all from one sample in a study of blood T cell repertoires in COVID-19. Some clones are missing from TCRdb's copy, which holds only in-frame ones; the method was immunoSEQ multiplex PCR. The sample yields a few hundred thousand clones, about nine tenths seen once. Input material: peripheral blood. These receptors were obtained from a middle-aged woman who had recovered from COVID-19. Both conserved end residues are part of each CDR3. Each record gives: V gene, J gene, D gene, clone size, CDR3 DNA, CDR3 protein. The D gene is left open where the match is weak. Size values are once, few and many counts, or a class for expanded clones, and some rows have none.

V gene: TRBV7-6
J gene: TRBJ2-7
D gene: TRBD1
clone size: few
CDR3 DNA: TGTGCCAGCAGCTCCCAAAACACCGGGACAGGGAGCTCCTACGAGCAGTACTTC
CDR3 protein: CASSSQNTGTGSSYEQYF

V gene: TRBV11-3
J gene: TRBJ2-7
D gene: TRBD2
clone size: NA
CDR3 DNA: TGTGCCAGCAGCGTCAACGGGGGACTAGCTGACGAGCAGTACTTC
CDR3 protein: CASSVNGGLADEQYF

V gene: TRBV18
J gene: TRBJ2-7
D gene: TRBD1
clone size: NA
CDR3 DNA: TGTGCCAGCTCACCCGGACAGGGGAGCAGGGAGCAGTACTTC
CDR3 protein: CASSPGQGSREQYF

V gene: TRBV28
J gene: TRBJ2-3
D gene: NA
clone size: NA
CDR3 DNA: TGTGCCATCGCTCCAATCAGGGTTCGCCCTAGCACAGATACGCAGTATTTT
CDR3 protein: CAIAPIRVRPSTDTQYF

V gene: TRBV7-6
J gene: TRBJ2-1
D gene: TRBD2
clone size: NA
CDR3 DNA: TGTGCCAGCAGCTCCATGGCGGGAGGGGGCAATGAGCAGTTCTTC
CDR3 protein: CASSSMAGGGNEQFF

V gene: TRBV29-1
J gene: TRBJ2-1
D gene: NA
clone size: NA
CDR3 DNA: TGCAGCGTTGGACCGGGCGCGGGATGGGATTACAATGAGCAGTTCTTC
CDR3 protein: CSVGPGAGWDYNEQFF

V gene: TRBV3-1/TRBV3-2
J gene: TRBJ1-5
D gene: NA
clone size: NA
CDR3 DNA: TGTGCCAGCAGCCAAGGGTCAGGGATTCATCAGCCCCAGCATTTT
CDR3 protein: CASSQGSGIHQPQHF

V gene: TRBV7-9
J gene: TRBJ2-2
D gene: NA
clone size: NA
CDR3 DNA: TGTGCCAGCAGCTCCACGAGTACCGGGGAGCTGTTTTTT
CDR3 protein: CASSSTSTGELFF

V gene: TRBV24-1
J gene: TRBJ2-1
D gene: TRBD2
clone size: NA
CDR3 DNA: TGTGCCACCAGTGATTACTCCGGGACTAGAACTGAGCAGTTCTTC
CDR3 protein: CATSDYSGTRTEQFF

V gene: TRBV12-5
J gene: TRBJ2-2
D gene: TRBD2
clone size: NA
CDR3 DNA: TGTGCTAGTGGTTTGGGCACTAGCGGGCTGAACACCGGGGAGCTGTTTTTT
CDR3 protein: CASGLGTSGLNTGELFF

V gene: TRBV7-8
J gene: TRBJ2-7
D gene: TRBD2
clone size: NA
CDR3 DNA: TGTGCCAGCAGCGTAACGACTAGCGGGGGGTACGAGCAGTACTTC
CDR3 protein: CASSVTTSGGYEQYF

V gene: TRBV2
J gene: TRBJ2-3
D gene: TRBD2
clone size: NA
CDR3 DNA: TGTGCCAGCAGTGTTGGACTAGCGGCTAGCACAGATACGCAGTATTTT
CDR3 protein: CASSVGLAASTDTQYF

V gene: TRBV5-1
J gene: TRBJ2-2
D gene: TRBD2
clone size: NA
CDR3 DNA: TGCGCCAGCAGCTCGACTAGCGCCAACACCGGGGAGCTGTTTTTT
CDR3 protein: CASSSTSANTGELFF

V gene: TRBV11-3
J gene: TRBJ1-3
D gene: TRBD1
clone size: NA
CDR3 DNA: TGTGCCAGCAGGCAAACAGGGGAAGGAAACACCATATATTTT
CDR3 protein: CASRQTGEGNTIYF

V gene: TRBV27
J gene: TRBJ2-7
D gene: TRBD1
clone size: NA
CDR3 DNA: TGTGCCAGCAGCTTACAGGGGGCCCCGTCCGAGCAGTACTTC
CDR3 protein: CASSLQGAPSEQYF

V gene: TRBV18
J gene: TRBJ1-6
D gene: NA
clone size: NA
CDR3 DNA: TGTGCCAGCTCACCAACACAGGATTCACCCCTCCACTTT
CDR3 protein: CASSPTQDSPLHF

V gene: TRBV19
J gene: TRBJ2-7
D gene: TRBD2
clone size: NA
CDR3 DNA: TGTGCCAGTAGTGATCCGGGACTAGTCTACGAGCAGTACTTC
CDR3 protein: CASSDPGLVYEQYF

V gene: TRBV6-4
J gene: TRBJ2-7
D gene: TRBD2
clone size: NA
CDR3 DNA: TGTGCCGGAACTAGCGGACTGAGGGAGCAGTACTTC
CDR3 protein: CAGTSGLREQYF

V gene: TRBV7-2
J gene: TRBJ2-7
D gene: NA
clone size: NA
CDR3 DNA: TGTGCCAGCAGCTTCGTGGCGGGGTACTACGAGCAGTACTTC
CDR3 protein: CASSFVAGYYEQYF

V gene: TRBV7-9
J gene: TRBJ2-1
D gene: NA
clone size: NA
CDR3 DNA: TGTGCCAGCAGCTTAGCGGGAGGCTACAATGAGCAGTTCTTC
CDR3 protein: CASSLAGGYNEQFF

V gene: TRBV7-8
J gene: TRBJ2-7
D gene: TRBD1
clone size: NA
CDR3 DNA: TGTGCCAGCAGCTTTCGGGACAGGAAAACCTACGAGCAGTACTTC
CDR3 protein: CASSFRDRKTYEQYF

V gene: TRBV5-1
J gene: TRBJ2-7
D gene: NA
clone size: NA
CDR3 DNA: TGCGCCAGCAGACTGCAGGTAGGTTACGAGCAGTACTTC
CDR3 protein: CASRLQVGYEQYF

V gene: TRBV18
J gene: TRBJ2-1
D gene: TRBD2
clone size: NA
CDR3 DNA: TGTGCCAGCTCACCTCTCCAATGGGGGGGTGAGCAGTTCTTC
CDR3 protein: CASSPLQWGGEQFF

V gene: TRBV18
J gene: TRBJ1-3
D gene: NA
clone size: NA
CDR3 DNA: TGTGCCAGCTCACCCCCGCGTGGCGGAAGCTCTGGAAACACCATATATTTT
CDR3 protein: CASSPPRGGSSGNTIYF

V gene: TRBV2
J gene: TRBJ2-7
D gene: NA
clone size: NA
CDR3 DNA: TGTGCCAGCATCCTAGACGGGAAGGGCGAGCAGTACTTC
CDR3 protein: CASILDGKGEQYF

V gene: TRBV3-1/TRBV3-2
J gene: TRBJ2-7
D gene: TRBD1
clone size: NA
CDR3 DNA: TGTGCCAGCAGCCAGGGACAGGGGGTTTCCTACGAGCAGTACTTC
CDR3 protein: CASSQGQGVSYEQYF

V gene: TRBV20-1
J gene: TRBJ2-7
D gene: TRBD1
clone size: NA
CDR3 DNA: TGCAGTGCCGACAGGGCCTACGAGCAGTACTTC
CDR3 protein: CSADRAYEQYF

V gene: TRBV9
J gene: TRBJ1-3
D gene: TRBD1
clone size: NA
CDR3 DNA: TGTGCCAGCAGCGTAGAGACAGGGACTGGAAACACCATATATTTT
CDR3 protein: CASSVETGTGNTIYF

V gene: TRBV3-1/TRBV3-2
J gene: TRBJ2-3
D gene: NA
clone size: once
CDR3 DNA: TGTGCCAGCAGCCAAGATAGGGCGGGATTAGGCACAGATACGCAGTATTTT
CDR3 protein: CASSQDRAGLGTDTQYF

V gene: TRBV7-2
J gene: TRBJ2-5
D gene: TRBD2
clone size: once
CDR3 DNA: TGTGCCAGCAGCTTTACTAGCGGCTCCCAAGAGACCCAGTACTTC
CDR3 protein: CASSFTSGSQETQYF

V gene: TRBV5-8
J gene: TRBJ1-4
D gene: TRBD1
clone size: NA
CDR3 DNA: TGTGCCAGCAGGGCCGGGACAGGTTCGTTTCTGAATGAAAAACTGTTTTTT
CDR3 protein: CASRAGTGSFLNEKLFF

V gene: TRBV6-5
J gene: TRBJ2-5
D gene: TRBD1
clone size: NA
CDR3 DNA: TGTGCCAGCAGTTACTCCACTGGGACAGGGGGGGAGACCCAGTACTTC
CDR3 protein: CASSYSTGTGGETQYF

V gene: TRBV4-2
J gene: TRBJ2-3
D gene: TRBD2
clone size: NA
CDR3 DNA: TGTGCCAGCAGCCCAGGGGGGACTAGCGGATTTAGAGGCACAGATACGCAGTATTTT
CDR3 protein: CASSPGGTSGFRGTDTQYF

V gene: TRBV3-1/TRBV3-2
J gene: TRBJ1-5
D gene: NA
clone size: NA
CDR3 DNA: TGTGCCAGCAGCCCGAGGGAGGGTACCCAGCATTTT
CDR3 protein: CASSPREGTQHF

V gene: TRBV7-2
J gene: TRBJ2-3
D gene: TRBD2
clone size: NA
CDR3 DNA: TGTGCCAGCAAATCGGGGACTAGCGGTTTCACAGATACGCAGTATTTT
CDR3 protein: CASKSGTSGFTDTQYF

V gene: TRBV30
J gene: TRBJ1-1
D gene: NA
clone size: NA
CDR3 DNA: TGTGCCTGGAGGGGGGCCGCCATCATGAACACTGAAGCTTTCTTT
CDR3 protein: CAWRGAAIMNTEAFF

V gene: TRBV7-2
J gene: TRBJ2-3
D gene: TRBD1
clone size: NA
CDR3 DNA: TGTGCCAGCAAGCAAAGCGGACAGGGGAGCACAGATACGCAGTATTTT
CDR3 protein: CASKQSGQGSTDTQYF

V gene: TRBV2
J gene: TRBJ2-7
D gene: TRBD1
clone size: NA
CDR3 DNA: TGTGCCAGCTCCAGACAGGGTCCCACCTACGAGCAGTACTTC
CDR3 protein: CASSRQGPTYEQYF

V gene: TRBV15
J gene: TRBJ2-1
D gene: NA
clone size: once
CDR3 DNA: TGTGCCACCAGCAGTAAGGGACAGCGGGGGCCGAGCTCCTACAATGAGCAGTTCTTC
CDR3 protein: CATSSKGQRGPSSYNEQFF

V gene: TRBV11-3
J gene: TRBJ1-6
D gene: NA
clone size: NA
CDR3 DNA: TGTGCCAGCAGCTTAGTGGAGGGACCCTATAATTCACCCCTCCACTTT
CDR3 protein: CASSLVEGPYNSPLHF

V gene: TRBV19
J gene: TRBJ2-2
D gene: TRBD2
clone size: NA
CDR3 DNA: TGTGCCAGTAGACCTAGCGGGAGGGCCCTCACCGGGGAGCTGTTTTTT
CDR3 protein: CASRPSGRALTGELFF

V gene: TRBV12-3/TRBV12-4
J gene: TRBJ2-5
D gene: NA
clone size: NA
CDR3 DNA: TGTGCCAGCAAACGGGAGTTCCAAGAGACCCAGTACTTC
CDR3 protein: CASKREFQETQYF

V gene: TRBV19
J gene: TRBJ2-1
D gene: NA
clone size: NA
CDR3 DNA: TGTGCCAGTAGTATCGAGAACTATGAGCAGTTCTTC
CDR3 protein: CASSIENYEQFF

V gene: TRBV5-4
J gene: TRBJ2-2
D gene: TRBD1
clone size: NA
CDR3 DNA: TGTGCCAGCAGCCCGGGTGACAGGGGGAATACCGGGGAGCTGTTTTTT
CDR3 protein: CASSPGDRGNTGELFF

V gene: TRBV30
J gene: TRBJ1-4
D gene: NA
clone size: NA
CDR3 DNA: TGTGCCTGCGCGGGGGCTAAGGACCGTAATGAAAAACTGTTTTTT
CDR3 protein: CACAGAKDRNEKLFF

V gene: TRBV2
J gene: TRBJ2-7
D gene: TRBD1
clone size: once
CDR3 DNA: TGTGCCAGCGTGGGACAGGGCTACGAGCAGTACTTC
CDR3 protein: CASVGQGYEQYF

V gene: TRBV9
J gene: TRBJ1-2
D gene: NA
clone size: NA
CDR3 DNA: TGTGCCAGCAGCCCGCCCGCGGGGGCCAATGGCTACACCTTC
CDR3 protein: CASSPPAGANGYTF

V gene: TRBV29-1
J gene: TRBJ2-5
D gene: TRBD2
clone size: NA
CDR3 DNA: TGCAGCGTTGTGCCCTGGTTAAGCGGGGAAGCACAAGAGACCCAGTACTTC
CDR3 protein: CSVVPWLSGEAQETQYF

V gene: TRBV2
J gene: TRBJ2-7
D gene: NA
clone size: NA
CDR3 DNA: TGTGCCAGCAACTACTATGGCGCGCAGTACTTC
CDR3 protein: CASNYYGAQYF

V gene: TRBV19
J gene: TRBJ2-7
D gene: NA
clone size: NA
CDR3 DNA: TGTGCCAGTAGTCCCCGGGACAACTCCTACGAGCAGTACTTC
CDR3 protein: CASSPRDNSYEQYF

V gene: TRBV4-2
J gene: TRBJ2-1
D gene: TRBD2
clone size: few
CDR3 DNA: TGTGCCAGCAGCCAAGATGCGGGAGGGAACAATGAGCAGTTCTTC
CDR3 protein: CASSQDAGGNNEQFF

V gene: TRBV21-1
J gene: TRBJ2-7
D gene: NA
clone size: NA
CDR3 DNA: TGTGCCAGCAGCACGCCTAGCCTAAACTCCTACGAGCAGTACTTC
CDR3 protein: CASSTPSLNSYEQYF

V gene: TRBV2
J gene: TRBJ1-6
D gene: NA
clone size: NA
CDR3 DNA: TGTGCCAGCAGTCTCGGGAGCTCCTATAATTCACCCCTCCACTTT
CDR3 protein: CASSLGSSYNSPLHF

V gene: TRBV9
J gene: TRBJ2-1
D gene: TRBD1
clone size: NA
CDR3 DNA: TGTGCCAGCAGCCTTACCACAGGGGGCGCGGCATATGAGCAGTTCTTC
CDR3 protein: CASSLTTGGAAYEQFF